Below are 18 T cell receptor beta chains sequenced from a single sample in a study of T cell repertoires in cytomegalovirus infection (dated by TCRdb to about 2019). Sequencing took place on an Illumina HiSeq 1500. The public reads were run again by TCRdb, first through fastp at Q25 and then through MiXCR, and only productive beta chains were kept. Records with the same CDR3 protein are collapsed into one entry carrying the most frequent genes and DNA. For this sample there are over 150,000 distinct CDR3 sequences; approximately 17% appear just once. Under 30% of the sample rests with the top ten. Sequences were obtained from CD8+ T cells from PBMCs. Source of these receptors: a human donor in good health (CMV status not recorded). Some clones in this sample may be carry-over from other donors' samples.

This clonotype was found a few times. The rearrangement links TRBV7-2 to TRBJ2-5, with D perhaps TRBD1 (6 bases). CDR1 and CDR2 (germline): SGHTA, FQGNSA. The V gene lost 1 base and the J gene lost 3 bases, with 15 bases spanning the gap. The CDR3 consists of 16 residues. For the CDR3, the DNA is TGTGCCAGCAGCTTAGTGGCCAGGGGCAGCGAAGAGACCCAGTACTTC. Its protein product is CASSLVARGSEETQYF.

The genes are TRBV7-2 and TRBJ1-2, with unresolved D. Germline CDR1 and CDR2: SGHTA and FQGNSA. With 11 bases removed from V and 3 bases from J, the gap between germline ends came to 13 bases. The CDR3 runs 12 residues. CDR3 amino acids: CAEMRWDYGYTF. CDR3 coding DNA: TGTGCCGAGATGAGGTGGGACTATGGCTACACCTTC.

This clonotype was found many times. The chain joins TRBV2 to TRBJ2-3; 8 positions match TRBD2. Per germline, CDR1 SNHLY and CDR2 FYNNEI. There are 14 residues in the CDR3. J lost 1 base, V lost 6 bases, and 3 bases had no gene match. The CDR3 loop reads CASSPAGGTDTQYF. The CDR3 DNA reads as TGTGCCAGCAGCCCAGCGGGGGGCACAGATACGCAGTATTTT.

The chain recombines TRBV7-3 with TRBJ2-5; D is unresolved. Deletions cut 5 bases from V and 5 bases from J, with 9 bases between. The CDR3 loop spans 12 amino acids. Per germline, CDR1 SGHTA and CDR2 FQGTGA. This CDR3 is CASSDGRETQYF. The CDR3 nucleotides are TGTGCCAGCAGCGACGGACGGGAGACCCAGTACTTC.

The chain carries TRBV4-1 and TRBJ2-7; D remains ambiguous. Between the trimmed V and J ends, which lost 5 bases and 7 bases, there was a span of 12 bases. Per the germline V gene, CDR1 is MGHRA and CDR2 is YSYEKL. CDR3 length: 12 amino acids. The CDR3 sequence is CASSSNYVEQYF. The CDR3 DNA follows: TGCGCCAGCAGCTCCAACTACGTAGAGCAGTACTTC.

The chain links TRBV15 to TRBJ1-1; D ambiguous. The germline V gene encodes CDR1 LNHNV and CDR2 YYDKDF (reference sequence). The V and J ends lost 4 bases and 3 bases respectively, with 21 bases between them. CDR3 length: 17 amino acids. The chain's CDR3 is CATSIPNGQEWYTEAFF. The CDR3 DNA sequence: TGTGCCACCAGCATACCAAATGGGCAGGAGTGGTACACTGAAGCTTTCTTT.

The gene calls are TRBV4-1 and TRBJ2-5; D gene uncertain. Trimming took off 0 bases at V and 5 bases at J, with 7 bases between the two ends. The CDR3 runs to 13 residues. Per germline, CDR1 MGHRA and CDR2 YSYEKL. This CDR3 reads CASSQDPGETQYF. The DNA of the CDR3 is TGCGCCAGCAGCCAAGATCCCGGGGAGACCCAGTACTTC.

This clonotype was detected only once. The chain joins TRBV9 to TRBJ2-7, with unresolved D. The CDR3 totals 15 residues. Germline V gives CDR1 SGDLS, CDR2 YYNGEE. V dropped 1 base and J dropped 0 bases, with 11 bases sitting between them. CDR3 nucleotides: TGTGCCAGCAGCGTAAGTCTTTCAGACTCCTACGAGCAGTACTTC. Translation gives CASSVSLSDSYEQYF.

CDR3 DNA sequence: TGTGCCAGCAGTTTGGTGGGTTACGAGCAGTACTTC. Translating gives CASSLVGYEQYF. The rearrangement links TRBV28 to TRBJ2-7; unclear D gene. This CDR3 is 12 amino acids long. CDR1 and CDR2 (germline): MDHEN, SYDVKM. V gave up 3 bases and J gave up 4 bases, with 7 bases separating them.

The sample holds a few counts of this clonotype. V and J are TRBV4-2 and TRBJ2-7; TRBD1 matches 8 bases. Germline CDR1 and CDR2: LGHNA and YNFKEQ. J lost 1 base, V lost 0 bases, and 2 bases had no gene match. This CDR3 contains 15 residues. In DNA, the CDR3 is TGTGCCAGCAGCCAAGAAAGGGACAGGTCCTACGAGCAGTACTTC. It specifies CASSQERDRSYEQYF.

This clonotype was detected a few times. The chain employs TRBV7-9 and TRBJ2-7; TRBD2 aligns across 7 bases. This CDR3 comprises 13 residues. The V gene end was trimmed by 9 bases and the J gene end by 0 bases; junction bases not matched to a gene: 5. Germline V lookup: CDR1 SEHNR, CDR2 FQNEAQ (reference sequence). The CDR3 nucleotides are TGTGCCAGTAAACGGGACTACTCCTACGAGCAGTACTTC. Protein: CASKRDYSYEQYF.

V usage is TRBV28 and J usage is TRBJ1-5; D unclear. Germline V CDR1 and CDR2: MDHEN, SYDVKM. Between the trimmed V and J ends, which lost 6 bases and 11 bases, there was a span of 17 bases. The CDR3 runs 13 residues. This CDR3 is CASSQSGLMAQHF. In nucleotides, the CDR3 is TGTGCCAGCAGCCAGAGCGGTCTAATGGCCCAGCATTTT.

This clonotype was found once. Here the CDR3 DNA reads TGTGCCAGCAGCCTTAGGACAGGGCCAACTAATGAAAAACTGTTTTTT. This translates into CASSLRTGPTNEKLFF. J is TRBJ1-4 and V is TRBV7-4; 8 bases line up with TRBD1. Germline CDR1 is SGHVT and CDR2 is SQSDAQ. The CDR3 is 16 amino acids. The ends lost 5 bases at V and 0 bases at J; junction bases unmatched: 5.

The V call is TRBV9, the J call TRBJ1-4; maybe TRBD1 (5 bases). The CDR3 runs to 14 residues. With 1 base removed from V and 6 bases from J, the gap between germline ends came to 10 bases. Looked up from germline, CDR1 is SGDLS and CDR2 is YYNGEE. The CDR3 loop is CASSVQGSDEKLFF. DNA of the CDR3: TGTGCCAGCAGCGTACAGGGAAGTGATGAAAAACTGTTTTTT. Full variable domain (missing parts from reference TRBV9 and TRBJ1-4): DSGVTQTPKHLITATGQRVTLRCSPRSGDLSVYWYQQSLDQGLQFLIQYYNGEERAKGNILERFSAQQFPDLHSELNLSSLELGDSALYFCASSVQGSDEKLFFGSGTQLSVL.

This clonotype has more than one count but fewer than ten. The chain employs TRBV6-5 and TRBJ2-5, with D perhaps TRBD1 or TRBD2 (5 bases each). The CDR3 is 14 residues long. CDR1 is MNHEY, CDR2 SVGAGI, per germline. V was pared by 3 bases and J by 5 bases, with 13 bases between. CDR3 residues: CASSYGGIGETQYF. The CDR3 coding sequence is TGTGCCAGCAGTTATGGGGGAATCGGCGAGACCCAGTACTTC.

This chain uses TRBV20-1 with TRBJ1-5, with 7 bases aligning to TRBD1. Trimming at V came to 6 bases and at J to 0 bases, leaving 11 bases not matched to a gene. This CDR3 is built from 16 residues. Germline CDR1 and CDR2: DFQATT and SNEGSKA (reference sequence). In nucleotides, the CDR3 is TGCAGTGCCCAACGGGTGGGACAGTTTAGCAATCAGCCCCAGCATTTT. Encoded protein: CSAQRVGQFSNQPQHF.

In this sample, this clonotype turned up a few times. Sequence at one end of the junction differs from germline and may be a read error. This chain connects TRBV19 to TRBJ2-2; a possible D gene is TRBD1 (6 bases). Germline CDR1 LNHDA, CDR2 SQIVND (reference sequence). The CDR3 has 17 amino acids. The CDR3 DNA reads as TGTGCCAGTAGTGTTTTACGGACAGATTTGAACGCCGGGGAGCTGTTTTTT. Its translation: CASSVLRTDLNAGELFF.

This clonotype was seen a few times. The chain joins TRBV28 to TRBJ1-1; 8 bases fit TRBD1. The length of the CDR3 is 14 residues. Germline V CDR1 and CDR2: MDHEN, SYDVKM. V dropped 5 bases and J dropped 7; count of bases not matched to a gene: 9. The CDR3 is CASSPSDREVEAFF. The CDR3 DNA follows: TGTGCCAGCAGTCCATCGGACAGGGAAGTTGAAGCTTTCTTT.